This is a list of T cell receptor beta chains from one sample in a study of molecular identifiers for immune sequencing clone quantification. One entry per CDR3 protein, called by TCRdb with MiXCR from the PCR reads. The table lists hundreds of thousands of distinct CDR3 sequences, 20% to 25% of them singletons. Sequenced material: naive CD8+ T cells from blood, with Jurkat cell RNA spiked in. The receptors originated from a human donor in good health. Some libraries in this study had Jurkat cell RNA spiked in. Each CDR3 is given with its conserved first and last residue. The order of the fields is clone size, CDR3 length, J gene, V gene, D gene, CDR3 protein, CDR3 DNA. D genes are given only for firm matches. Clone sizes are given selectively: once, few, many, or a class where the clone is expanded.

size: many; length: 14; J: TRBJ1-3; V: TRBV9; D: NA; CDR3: CASTPGGSGNTIYF; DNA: TGTGCCAGCACCCCGGGGGGCTCTGGAAACACCATATATTTT
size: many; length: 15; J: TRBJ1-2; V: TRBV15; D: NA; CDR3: CATSRDRSEGYGYTF; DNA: TGTGCCACCAGCAGAGATCGGTCGGAGGGCTATGGCTACACCTTC
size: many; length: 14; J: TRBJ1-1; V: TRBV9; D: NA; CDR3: CASSVEGRNTEAFF; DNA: TGTGCCAGCAGCGTAGAGGGCAGAAACACTGAAGCTTTCTTT
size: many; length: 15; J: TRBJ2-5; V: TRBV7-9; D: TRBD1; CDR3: CASSLAARGLETQYF; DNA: TGTGCCAGCAGCTTAGCGGCCAGGGGGCTGGAGACCCAGTACTTC
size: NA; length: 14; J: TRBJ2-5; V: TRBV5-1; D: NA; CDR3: CASSRGTKQETQYF; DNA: TGCGCCAGCAGCAGAGGGACCAAACAAGAGACCCAGTACTTC
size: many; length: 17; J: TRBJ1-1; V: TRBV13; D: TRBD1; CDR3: CASSLWGTGQKDTEAFF; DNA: TGTGCCAGCAGCTTATGGGGGACAGGGCAGAAGGACACTGAAGCTTTCTTT
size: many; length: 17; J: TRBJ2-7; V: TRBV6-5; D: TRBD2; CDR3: CASSYDATGGPSYEQYF; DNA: TGTGCCAGCAGTTACGACGCTACGGGAGGGCCCTCCTACGAGCAGTACTTC
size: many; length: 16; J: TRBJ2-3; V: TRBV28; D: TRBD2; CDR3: CASSPLAGGPGDTQYF; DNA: TGTGCCAGCAGTCCACTAGCGGGAGGGCCGGGGGATACGCAGTATTTT
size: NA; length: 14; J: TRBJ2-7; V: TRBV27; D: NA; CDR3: CASSFSKNTYEQYF; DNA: TGTGCCAGCAGTTTTAGTAAGAATACCTACGAGCAGTACTTC
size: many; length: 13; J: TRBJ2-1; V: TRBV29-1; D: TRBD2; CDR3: CSVASGTYNEQFF; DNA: TGCAGCGTTGCTAGCGGGACCTACAATGAGCAGTTCTTC
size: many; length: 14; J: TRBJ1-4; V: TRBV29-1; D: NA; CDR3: CSASYLEGEEKLFF; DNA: TGCAGCGCCTCTTACTTGGAAGGGGAGGAAAAACTGTTTTTT
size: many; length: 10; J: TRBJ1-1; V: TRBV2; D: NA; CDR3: CALRGTEAFF; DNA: TGTGCCCTCCGGGGCACTGAAGCTTTCTTT
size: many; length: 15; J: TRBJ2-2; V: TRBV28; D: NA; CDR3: CASSLYREMTGELFF; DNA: TGTGCCAGCAGTTTATATAGGGAAATGACCGGGGAGCTGTTTTTT
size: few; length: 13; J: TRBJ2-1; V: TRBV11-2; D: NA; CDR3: CASNRVTVDEQFF; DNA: TGTGCCAGCAATAGGGTGACGGTGGATGAGCAGTTCTTC
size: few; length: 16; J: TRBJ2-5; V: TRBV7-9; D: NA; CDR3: CASSLGPMEHQETQYF; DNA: TGTGCCAGCAGCTTAGGGCCGATGGAGCACCAAGAGACCCAGTACTTC
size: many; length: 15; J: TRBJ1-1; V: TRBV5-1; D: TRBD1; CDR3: CASSYGQGMNTEAFF; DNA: TGTGCCAGCAGTTACGGACAGGGGATGAACACTGAAGCTTTCTTT
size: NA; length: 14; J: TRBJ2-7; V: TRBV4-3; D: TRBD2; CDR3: CANSPSGGSYEQYF; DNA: TGCGCCAACAGCCCTAGCGGCGGCTCCTACGAGCAGTACTTC
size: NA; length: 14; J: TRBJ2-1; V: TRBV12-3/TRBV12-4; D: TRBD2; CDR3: CASSLGGGLVGQFF; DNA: TGTGCCAGCAGTTTAGGCGGGGGGTTGGTTGGGCAGTTCTTC
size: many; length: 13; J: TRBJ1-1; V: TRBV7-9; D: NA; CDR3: CASSPPGNTEAFF; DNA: TGTGCCAGCAGCCCTCCAGGAAACACTGAAGCTTTCTTT
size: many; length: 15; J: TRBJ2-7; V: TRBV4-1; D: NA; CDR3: CASSLKHAHPYEQYF; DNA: TGCGCCAGCAGCCTAAAGCACGCCCATCCCTACGAGCAGTACTTC
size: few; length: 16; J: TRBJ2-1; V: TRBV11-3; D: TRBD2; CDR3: CASSLRDPSGTNEQFF; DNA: TGTGCCAGCAGCCTCCGGGACCCTAGCGGCACCAATGAGCAGTTCTTC
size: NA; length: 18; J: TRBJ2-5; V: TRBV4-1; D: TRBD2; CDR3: CASSPLLRSGGFGETQYF; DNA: TGCGCCAGCAGCCCACTCCTCCGGAGCGGGGGGTTCGGAGAGACCCAGTACTTC
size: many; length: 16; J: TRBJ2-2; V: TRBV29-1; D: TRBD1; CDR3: CSVEDGDRANTGELFF; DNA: TGCAGCGTTGAAGATGGAGACAGGGCGAACACCGGGGAGCTGTTTTTT
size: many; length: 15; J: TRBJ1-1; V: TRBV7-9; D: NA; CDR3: CASSLVLGENTEAFF; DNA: TGTGCCAGCAGCTTAGTGCTAGGCGAGAACACTGAAGCTTTCTTT
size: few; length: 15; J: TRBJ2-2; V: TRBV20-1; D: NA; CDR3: CSAIERGGNTGELFF; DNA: TGCAGTGCTATTGAAAGGGGGGGAAACACCGGGGAGCTGTTTTTT
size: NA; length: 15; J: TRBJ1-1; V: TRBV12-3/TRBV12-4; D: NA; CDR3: CASSLGSAWSTEAFF; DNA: TGTGCCAGCAGTTTAGGGTCGGCATGGAGCACTGAAGCTTTCTTT
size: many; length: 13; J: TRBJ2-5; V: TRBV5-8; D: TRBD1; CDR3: CASPFTGVETQYF; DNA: TGTGCCAGCCCTTTTACAGGGGTCGAGACCCAGTACTTC
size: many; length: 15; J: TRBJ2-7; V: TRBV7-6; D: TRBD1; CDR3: CASSPGQGAGYEQYF; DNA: TGTGCCAGCAGCCCAGGACAGGGGGCTGGATACGAGCAGTACTTC
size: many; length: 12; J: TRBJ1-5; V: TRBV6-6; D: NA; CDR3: CASSPLRQPQHF; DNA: TGTGCCAGCAGTCCGCTCCGTCAGCCCCAGCATTTT
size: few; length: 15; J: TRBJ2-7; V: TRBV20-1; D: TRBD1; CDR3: CSARPDRGARYEQYF; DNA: TGCAGTGCTCGTCCCGACAGGGGCGCCAGATACGAGCAGTACTTC
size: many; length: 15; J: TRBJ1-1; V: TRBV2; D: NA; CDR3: CASSARVLMDTEAFF; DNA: TGTGCCAGCAGTGCCAGGGTTCTGATGGACACTGAAGCTTTCTTT
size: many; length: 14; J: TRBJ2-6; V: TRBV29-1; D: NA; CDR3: CSVVDNSGANVLTF; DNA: TGCAGCGTTGTGGACAACTCTGGGGCCAACGTCCTGACTTTC
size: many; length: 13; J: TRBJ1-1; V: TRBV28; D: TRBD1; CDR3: CASSLRQGIEAFF; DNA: TGTGCCAGCAGTTTGCGACAGGGGATTGAAGCTTTCTTT
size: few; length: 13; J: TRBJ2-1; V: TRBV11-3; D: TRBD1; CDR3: CASSLSLRGEQFF; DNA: TGTGCCAGCAGCTTATCCCTCAGGGGGGAGCAGTTCTTC
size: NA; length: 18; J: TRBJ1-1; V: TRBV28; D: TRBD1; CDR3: CASSLIAGGIIMNTEAFF; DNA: TGTGCCAGCAGTTTGATTGCAGGGGGCATCATAATGAACACTGAAGCTTTCTTT
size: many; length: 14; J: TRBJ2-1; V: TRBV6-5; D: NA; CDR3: CASSYGGQYNEQFF; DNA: TGTGCCAGCAGTTACGGTGGACAGTACAATGAGCAGTTCTTC
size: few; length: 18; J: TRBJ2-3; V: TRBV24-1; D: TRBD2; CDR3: CATSDYGLAGTEADTQYF; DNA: TGTGCCACCAGTGATTACGGACTAGCGGGGACAGAGGCGGATACGCAGTATTTT
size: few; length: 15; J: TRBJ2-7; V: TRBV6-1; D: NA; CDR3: CASSEPGSSSYEQYF; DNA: TGTGCCAGCAGTGAACCAGGCAGTAGCTCCTACGAGCAGTACTTC
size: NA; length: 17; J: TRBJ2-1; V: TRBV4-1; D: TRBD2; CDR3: CASSQTPGGLARNEQFF; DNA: TGCGCCAGCAGCCAAACCCCCGGCGGACTAGCTCGGAATGAGCAGTTCTTC
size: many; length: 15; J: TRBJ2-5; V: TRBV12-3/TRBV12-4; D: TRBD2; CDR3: CASSSRLAGQETQYF; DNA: TGTGCCAGCAGTTCAAGACTAGCGGGGCAAGAGACCCAGTACTTC
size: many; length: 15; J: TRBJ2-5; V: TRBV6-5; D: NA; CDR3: CASSLTTQYQETQYF; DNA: TGTGCCAGCAGTTTGACGACCCAGTACCAAGAGACCCAGTACTTC
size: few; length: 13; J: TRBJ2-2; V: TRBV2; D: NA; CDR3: CASRLQSTGELFF; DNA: TGTGCCAGCAGGCTCCAATCGACCGGGGAGCTGTTTTTT
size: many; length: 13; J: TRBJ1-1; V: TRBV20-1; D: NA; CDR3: CSARDLRGPEAFF; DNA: TGCAGTGCTAGAGATCTTCGGGGGCCTGAAGCTTTCTTT
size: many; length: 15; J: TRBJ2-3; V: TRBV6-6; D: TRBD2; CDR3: CASSSLAVPGDTQYF; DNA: TGTGCCAGCAGTTCACTAGCGGTCCCCGGCGATACGCAGTATTTT
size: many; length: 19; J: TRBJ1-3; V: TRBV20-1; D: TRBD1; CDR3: CSARGFGQGAVSSGNTIYF; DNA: TGCAGTGCTCGGGGTTTCGGACAGGGGGCTGTGAGCTCTGGAAACACCATATATTTT
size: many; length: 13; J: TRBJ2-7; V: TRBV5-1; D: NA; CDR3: CASSLDSAYEQYF; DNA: TGCGCCAGCAGCTTGGACTCGGCCTACGAGCAGTACTTC
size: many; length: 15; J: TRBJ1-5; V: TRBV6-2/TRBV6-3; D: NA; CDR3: CASSHQTASNQPQHF; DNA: TGTGCCAGCAGCCACCAGACAGCTAGCAATCAGCCCCAGCATTTT
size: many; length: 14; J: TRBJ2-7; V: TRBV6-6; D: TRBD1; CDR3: CASSWDRGDYEQYF; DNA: TGTGCCAGCAGCTGGGACAGGGGGGACTACGAGCAGTACTTC
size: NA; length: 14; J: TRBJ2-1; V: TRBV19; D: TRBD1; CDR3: CASSRGGLYNEQFF; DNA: TGTGCCAGTAGTAGAGGGGGCCTCTACAATGAGCAGTTCTTC
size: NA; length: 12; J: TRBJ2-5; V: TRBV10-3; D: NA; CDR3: CAISEMGETQYF; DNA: TGTGCCATCAGTGAAATGGGGGAGACCCAGTACTTC
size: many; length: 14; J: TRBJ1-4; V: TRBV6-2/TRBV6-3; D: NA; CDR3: CASSATTTNEKLFF; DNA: TGTGCCAGCAGCGCGACAACAACTAATGAAAAACTGTTTTTT
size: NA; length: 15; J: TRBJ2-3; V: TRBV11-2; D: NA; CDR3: CASSLAAGYTDTQYF; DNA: TGTGCCAGCAGCTTGGCGGCAGGGTACACAGATACGCAGTATTTT
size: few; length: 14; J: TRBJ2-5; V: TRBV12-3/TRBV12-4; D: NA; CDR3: CASQSEALQETQYF; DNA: TGTGCCAGCCAGTCGGAAGCGTTACAAGAGACCCAGTACTTC
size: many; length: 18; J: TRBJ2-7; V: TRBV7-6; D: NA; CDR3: CASSQGPPEVREAYEQYF; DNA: TGTGCCAGCAGCCAAGGGCCCCCCGAGGTGCGAGAGGCCTACGAGCAGTACTTC